This T cell receptor beta chain was documented in a study of T-cell memory formation after mild COVID-19. Study results and limitations: Day 15 to 85 contracting clones showed balanced CD4/CD8; day 15 to 37 expanders favored CD4+. Cross-reactive memory seemingly joined, as some responding clones were found in pre-infection memory. Among CD4+ contracting clones, most were CM and EM, and CD8+ ones EMRA.

TCR alpha and TCR beta cDNA libraries carrying sample barcodes and UMIs came from 5'RACE with constant-segment primers. TCRdb re-called the 5' RACE reads with MiXCR, one entry per CDR3 protein. The table lists about 210,000 distinct CDR3 sequences, more than 25% of them singletons. The ends lost 5 bases at V and 1 base at J; junction bases unmatched: 21. This CDR3 region has 20 residues. Looked up from germline, CDR1 is MGHRA and CDR2 is YSYEKL. This clonotype turned up a few times. Its specificity is unknown. Sequencing was carried out using PBMCs or a T cell subset sorted from them (not recorded which). The sequence came from an adult woman who had mild COVID-19 (a few samples of this study predate the infection). Cell type and time point are not known. The rearrangement links TRBV4-1 to TRBJ2-5, with 8 bases fitting TRBD1. CDR3 protein: CASSTPGGMMGTGSQETQYF. The CDR3 DNA sequence: TGCGCCAGCAGCACCCCCGGTGGTATGATGGGGACAGGCTCCCAAGAGACCCAGTACTTC.